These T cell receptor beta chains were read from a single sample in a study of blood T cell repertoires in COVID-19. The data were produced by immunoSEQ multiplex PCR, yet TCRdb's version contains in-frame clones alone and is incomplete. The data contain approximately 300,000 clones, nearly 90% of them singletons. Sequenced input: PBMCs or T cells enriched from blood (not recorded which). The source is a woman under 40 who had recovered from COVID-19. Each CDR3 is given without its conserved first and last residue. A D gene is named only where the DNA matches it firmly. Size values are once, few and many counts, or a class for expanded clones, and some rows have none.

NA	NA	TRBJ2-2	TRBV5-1	ASSLAPIGNTGELF
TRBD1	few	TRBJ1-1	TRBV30	AWSVGTGTGGTEAF
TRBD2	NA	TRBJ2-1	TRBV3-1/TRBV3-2	ASSQERRGGRDEQF
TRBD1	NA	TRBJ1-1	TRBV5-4	ASSHPGGRSLVDTEAF
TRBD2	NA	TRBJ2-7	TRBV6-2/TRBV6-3	ASSPSVAGGTYEQY
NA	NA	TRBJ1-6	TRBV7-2	ASSFWQTNSPLH
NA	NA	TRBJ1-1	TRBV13	ASSPWPENTEAF
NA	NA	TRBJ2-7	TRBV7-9	ASSPRQSTYEQY
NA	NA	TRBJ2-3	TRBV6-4	ASSDSGQTSTDTQY
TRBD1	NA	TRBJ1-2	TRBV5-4	ASSQGAGYGYT
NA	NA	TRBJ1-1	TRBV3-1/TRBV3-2	ANSREDRNEAF
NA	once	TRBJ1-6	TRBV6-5	ASSYQGKSSPLH
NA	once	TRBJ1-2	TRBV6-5	ASTNSYGYT
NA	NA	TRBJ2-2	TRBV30	AWSVLGGGDTGELF
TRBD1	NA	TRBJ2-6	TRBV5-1	ASSLGGTGAGANVLT
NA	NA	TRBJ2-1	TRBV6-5	ASTKGVSSYNEQF
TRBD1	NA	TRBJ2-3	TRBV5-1	ASSEGTGFSTDTQY
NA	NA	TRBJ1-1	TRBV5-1	ASSLVVGAGAF
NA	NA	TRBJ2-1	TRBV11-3	ASSLSGSNSYNEQF
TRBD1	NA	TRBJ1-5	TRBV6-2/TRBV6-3	ASSYFSRTGGYNQPQH
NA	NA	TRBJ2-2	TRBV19	ASSIGPSPSTGELF
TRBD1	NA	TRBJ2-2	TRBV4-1	ASSQDRVNTGELF
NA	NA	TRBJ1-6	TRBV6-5	ASSYSRYNSPLH
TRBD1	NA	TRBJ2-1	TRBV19	ASSIGGTVTYNEQF
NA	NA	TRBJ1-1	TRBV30	ASTGTRGTEAF
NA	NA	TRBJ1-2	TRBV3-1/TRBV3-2	ASSQGHNYGYT
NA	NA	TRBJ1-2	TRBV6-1	ASSEAGDIYGYT
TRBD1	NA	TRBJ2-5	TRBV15	ATSRDYGQGAETQY
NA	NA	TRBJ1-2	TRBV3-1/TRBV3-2	ASSQAGDINYGYT
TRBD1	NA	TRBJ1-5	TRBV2	ASQDRVLQPQH
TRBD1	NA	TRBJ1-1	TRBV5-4	ASSLTGVNTEAF
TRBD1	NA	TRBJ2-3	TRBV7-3	ASSPWAGTGSTDTQY
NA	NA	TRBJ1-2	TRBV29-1	SVAREAVKYGYT
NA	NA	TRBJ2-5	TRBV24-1	ATSEPGTPTQY
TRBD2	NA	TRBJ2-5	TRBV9	ASSAELAGGETQY
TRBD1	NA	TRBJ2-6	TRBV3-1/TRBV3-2	ASSSLGGTGAGANVLT
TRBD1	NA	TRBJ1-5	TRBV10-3	AISGDRVGQPQH
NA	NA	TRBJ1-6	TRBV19	ASSTGSSYNSPLH
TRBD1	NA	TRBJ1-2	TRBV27	ASSPRAPMGTGNYGYT
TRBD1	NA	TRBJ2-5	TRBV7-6	ASSLTWTGLGQETQY
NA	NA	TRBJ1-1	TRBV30	ALTGRANTEAF
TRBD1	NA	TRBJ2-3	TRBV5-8	ASSWGMGDRVTDTQY
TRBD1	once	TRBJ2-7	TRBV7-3	ASSPGTGNSEQY
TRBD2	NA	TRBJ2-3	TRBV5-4	ASSFELAGGQDTQY
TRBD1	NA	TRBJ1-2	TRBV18	ASSPQQGADYGYT
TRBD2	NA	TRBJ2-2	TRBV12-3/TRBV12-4	ASTGGYTGELF
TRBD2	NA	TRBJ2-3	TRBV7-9	ASSLGLAGVDTQY
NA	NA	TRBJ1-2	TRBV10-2	ASSGVAVPGYT
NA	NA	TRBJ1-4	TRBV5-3	ARSLGEGEKLF
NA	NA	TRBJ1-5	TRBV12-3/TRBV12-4	ASSFVRNQPQH
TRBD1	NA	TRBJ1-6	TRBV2	ASRRDRGYGSPLH
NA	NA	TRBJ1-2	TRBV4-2	ASSQDSNRAGYT
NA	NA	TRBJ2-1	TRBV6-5	ASTLGHSYNEQF
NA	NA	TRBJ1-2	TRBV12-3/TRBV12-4	ASSSGRYGYT
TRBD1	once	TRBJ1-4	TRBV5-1	ASSPDRAGNEKLF